This entry lists 12 T cell receptor beta chains sequenced from one sample in a study of cytotoxic CD8 clonotypes in ibrutinib-treated CLL. TCRdb keeps only in-frame clones here, not all; method: immunoSEQ multiplex PCR. The data show about 63,000 clones, with roughly 70% seen just once and around 42% held by the top ten. The specimen comprised PBMCs, sampled after 12 months of ibrutinib treatment. The receptors come from a human donor with chronic lymphocytic leukemia.

The CDR3 coding sequence is TGTGCCAGCAGTGCGGGGGCGATGGGTTCCTACGAGCAGTACTTC. This codes for CASSAGAMGSYEQYF. V is TRBV2 and J is TRBJ2-7; D is tentatively TRBD1 or TRBD2 (6 bases each). The CDR3 extends over 15 amino acids. V shed 4 bases and J shed 1 base, with 14 bases lying between them. Germline CDR1 is SNHLY and CDR2 is FYNNEI.

This rearrangement joins TRBV7-2 to TRBJ2-1; 8 bases are shared with TRBD2. Germline V gene lookup returns CDR1 SGHTA and CDR2 FQGNSA. The V and J ends lost 4 bases and 0 bases, in that order; junction bases with no gene match: 8. The CDR3 runs 17 residues. The CDR3 spells CASSSPLLADSYNEQFF. DNA of the CDR3: TGTGCCAGCAGCTCTCCCTTACTAGCGGACTCCTACAATGAGCAGTTCTTC.

This chain links TRBV18 with TRBJ2-7; D may be TRBD1 (5 bases). V gave up 3 bases and J gave up 2 bases, with 14 bases separating them. Germline CDR1 is KGHSH and CDR2 is LQKENI. This CDR3 spans 15 amino acids. CDR3 sequence reads: CASSPNRGTTYEQYF. CDR3 in DNA: TGTGCCAGCTCACCGAATAGGGGCACAACCTACGAGCAGTACTTC.

The chain's CDR3 is CASSFAVSGPRGGGYTF. DNA of the CDR3: TGTGCCAGCAGCTTCGCCGTTTCAGGTCCGCGGGGTGGTGGCTACACCTTC. The chain is built from TRBV7-2 and TRBJ1-2; D gene uncertain. CDR3 length: 17 amino acids. Germline CDR1 reads SGHTA; CDR2 reads FQGNSA. Trimming shortened V by 3 bases and J by 7 bases, and 24 bases separated the two germline ends.

The V and J genes are TRBV27 and TRBJ1-5; no clear D. The CDR3 spans 15 residues. The germline V gene encodes CDR1 MNHEY and CDR2 SMNVEV (reference sequence). V lost 6 bases and J 1 base, leaving 13 bases between the germline ends. The CDR3 region is CASSQGFRSNQPQHF. The CDR3 bases are TGTGCCAGCAGCCAAGGGTTCCGGAGCAATCAGCCCCAGCATTTT.

The chain uses TRBV6-1 and TRBJ2-1; 14 bases match TRBD2. With V trimmed by 5 bases and J by 7 bases, 1 base remained unmatched. The CDR3 covers 14 residues. Germline V gene sequence: CDR1 MNHNS, CDR2 SASEGT. The CDR3 spells CASSWTSGRNEQFF. The DNA of the CDR3 is TGTGCCAGCAGTTGGACTAGCGGGAGGAATGAGCAGTTCTTC.

The V and J genes are TRBV19 and TRBJ2-7, with 14 bases aligning to TRBD2. Germline V gene data show CDR1 as LNHDA and CDR2 as SQIVND (reference sequence). There are 16 residues in the CDR3. Germline trimming cut 5 bases from V and 6 bases from J; bases unmatched to any gene: 9. CDR3 nucleotides: TGTGCCAGTAGTGCCCTGGGACTAGCGGGAGTAGGCGAGCAGTACTTC. Its translation is CASSALGLAGVGEQYF.

The gene calls are TRBV5-5 and TRBJ2-7; D may be TRBD2 (6 bases). The CDR3 loop spans 17 amino acids. Germline V gene data show CDR1 as SGHKS and CDR2 as YYEKEE (reference sequence). V lost 4 bases, J lost 2 bases, and 22 bases lay in between. CDR3 in DNA: TGTGCCAGCAGCCCAGGGAGGTTGATGGGGACGACCTACGAGCAGTACTTC. Protein sequence: CASSPGRLMGTTYEQYF.

The chain employs TRBV6-5 and TRBJ2-7; tentative D call: TRBD1 (5 bases). Per germline, CDR1 MNHEY and CDR2 SVGAGI. Trimming left V 6 bases short and J 2 bases short, with 14 bases between. This CDR3 contains 14 residues. The CDR3 DNA reads as TGTGCCAGCAGCCCCGCAGGGATTACCTACGAGCAGTACTTC. Protein product: CASSPAGITYEQYF.

The V call is TRBV6-5, the J call TRBJ1-5; 7 nucleotides match TRBD1. V lost 4 bases and J lost 2; bases outside the gene matches: 5. This CDR3 comprises 15 residues. Germline V CDR1 and CDR2: MNHEY, SVGAGI. The CDR3 reads CASSWTGMGNQPQHF. The CDR3 DNA sequence: TGTGCCAGCAGTTGGACAGGAATGGGCAATCAGCCCCAGCATTTT.

Points on this clone: A much larger clone differs by one base, so this may be a read error. The rearrangement uses TRBV5-1 and TRBJ2-1, with TRBD2 matching 10 bases. In germline, CDR1 is SGHRS, CDR2 YFSETQ. The trim removed 3 bases at V and 0 bases at J, leaving 0 bases unmatched. The CDR3 has 15 amino acids. This chain's CDR3 is CASSSSGSSYNEQFF. The DNA of the CDR3 is TGCGCCAGCAGCTCTAGCGGGAGCTCCTACAATGAGCAGTTCTTC.

This chain connects TRBV11-2 to TRBJ2-7; either TRBD1 or TRBD2 may supply D (5 bases each). CDR3 length: 13 residues. V gave up 5 bases and J gave up 7 bases, with 15 bases separating them. CDR1 and CDR2 (germline): SGHAT, FQNNGV. CDR3 sequence: CASSLQGAGEQYF. CDR3 bases: TGTGCCAGCAGCCTCCAGGGCGCGGGTGAGCAGTACTTC.